A single sample is the source of the 23 T cell receptor beta chains below, sequenced in a study of cytomegalovirus exposure and HLA in healthy donors. 13 Jbeta primers and 60 Vbeta primers were used for the PCR. Measured with immunoSEQ multiplex PCR; TCRdb has only the in-frame clones, and not every one. The sample has about 100,000 clones; around 80% are singletons. The sequenced material came from PBMCs. The receptors derive from a man aged 25-45 years in good health and CMV-seronegative.

The DNA for the CDR3 is TGTGCCAGCACCCCTGGGGCCTCGGGGGGGACCTACGAGCAGTACTTC. Its protein product is CASTPGASGGTYEQYF. V is TRBV7-9 and J is TRBJ2-7, with 8 bases aligning to TRBD2. The germline gives CDR1 SEHNR, CDR2 FQNEAQ (reference sequence). CDR3 length: 16 amino acids. J gave up 2 bases and V 7 bases, and 13 bases lay outside the gene matches.

This chain joins TRBV6-1 and TRBJ1-2, with unresolved D. Looked up from germline, CDR1 is MNHNS and CDR2 is SASEGT. This CDR3 region has 15 residues. V dropped 2 bases and J dropped 5 bases, with 15 bases sitting between them. CDR3 protein: CASSEMFRGGYGYTF. In DNA, the CDR3 is TGTGCCAGCAGTGAAATGTTTCGCGGTGGGTATGGCTACACCTTC.

In nucleotides, the CDR3 is TGTGCCACCAGCAGAGAAAGGCAGGGAACCTCTGAAGCTTTCTTT. Translation gives CATSRERQGTSEAFF. The gene calls are TRBV15 and TRBJ1-1, with TRBD1 as a possible D gene (5 bases). Per the germline V gene, CDR1 is LNHNV and CDR2 is YYDKDF (reference sequence). The CDR3 runs to 15 residues. V was clipped by 0 bases and J by 6 bases, with 14 bases between them.

The chain employs TRBV19 and TRBJ1-5; unclear D gene. V gave up 1 base and J gave up 8 bases, with 9 bases separating them. The CDR3 totals 13 residues. Germline V lookup: CDR1 LNHDA, CDR2 SQIVND (reference sequence). As DNA, the CDR3 is TGTGCCAGTAGTATAGTCCGGTTGGAGCCCCAGCATTTT. Residues: CASSIVRLEPQHF.

The chain links TRBV7-9 to TRBJ2-2; maybe TRBD1 (5 bases). Germline V lookup: CDR1 SEHNR, CDR2 FQNEAQ (reference sequence). This CDR3 is 14 amino acids long. The V and J ends lost 5 bases and 4 bases respectively, with 11 bases between them. CDR3 DNA sequence: TGTGCCAGCAGCCCCCGAAGGGGCACCGGGGAGCTGTTTTTT. Its protein product is CASSPRRGTGELFF.

V usage is TRBV4-1 and J usage is TRBJ1-1; no clear D. V gave up 4 bases and J gave up 4 bases, with 19 bases separating them. This CDR3 spans 16 amino acids. Germline CDR1 reads MGHRA; CDR2 reads YSYEKL. CDR3 sequence reads: CASSPYGSDAGTEAFF. The CDR3 DNA sequence: TGCGCCAGCAGCCCCTACGGCTCGGACGCGGGCACTGAAGCTTTCTTT.

The chain employs TRBV15 and TRBJ2-3; TRBD1 agrees at 8 bases. J lost 4 bases, V lost 6 bases, and 6 bases had no gene match. Per germline, CDR1 LNHNV and CDR2 YYDKDF (reference sequence). There are 14 residues in the CDR3. The CDR3 spells CATSIDRGPDTQYF. The CDR3 DNA reads as TGTGCCACCAGTATAGACAGGGGCCCAGATACGCAGTATTTT.

The chain carries TRBV19 and TRBJ1-5; possibly TRBD1 for D (6 bases). This CDR3 contains 15 residues. Germline loops: CDR1 LNHDA, CDR2 SQIVND (reference sequence). V lost 7 bases to trimming and J lost 8 bases, with 21 bases between them. In nucleotides, the CDR3 is TGTGCCAGTACCTTACGATCAGGGGTCATGGAGCCCCAGCATTTT. Its translation: CASTLRSGVMEPQHF.

In DNA form, the CDR3 reads TGTGCCAGTAGTTCCACTGGACTAGCCGAAACAGATACGCAGTATTTT. Translation gives CASSSTGLAETDTQYF. The J gene is TRBJ2-3, the V gene TRBV19, with 8 bases identical to TRBD2. In germline, CDR1 is LNHDA, CDR2 SQIVND (reference sequence). The junction had 10 bases not matched to a gene; V was cut back by 5 bases and J by 3 bases. There are 16 residues in the CDR3.

This clone was seen a few times. V usage is TRBV4-2 and J usage is TRBJ1-1; D might be TRBD1 (5 bases). V was cut by 3 bases and J by 7 bases, with 12 bases left in between. The CDR3 length is 13 residues. Germline CDR1 and CDR2: LGHNA and YNFKEQ. This CDR3 reads CASSQGRTDEAFF. CDR3 bases: TGTGCCAGCAGCCAGGGGCGGACCGATGAAGCTTTCTTT.

V gene TRBV6-6 combines with J gene TRBJ1-1, with D possibly being TRBD1 (6 bases). V lost 2 bases, J lost 1 base, and 14 bases lay in between. This CDR3 spans 16 amino acids. Germline-derived CDR1 and CDR2 are MNHNY and SVGAGI (reference sequence). Written as DNA, the CDR3 is TGTGCCAGCAGTTACGGCAGGGGAAATGGGAACACTGAAGCTTTCTTT. Protein product: CASSYGRGNGNTEAFF.

The rearrangement links TRBV19 to TRBJ2-1; 8 bases fit TRBD2. The CDR3 is 16 residues long. Germline V lookup: CDR1 LNHDA, CDR2 SQIVND (reference sequence). V dropped 2 bases and J dropped 7; count of bases not matched to a gene: 10. CDR3 amino acids: CASSIIIVAGRNEQFF. DNA of the CDR3: TGTGCCAGTAGTATAATAATCGTAGCGGGGAGGAATGAGCAGTTCTTC.

This chain joins TRBV28 and TRBJ1-1; D possibly corresponds to TRBD1 (5 bases). V lost 6 bases to trimming and J lost 7 bases, with 21 bases between them. Germline V gene sequence: CDR1 MDHEN, CDR2 SYDVKM. This CDR3 comprises 15 residues. In DNA, the CDR3 is TGTGCCAGCAGCTCCGGCGGGGCAGAATGGGGTGAAGCTTTCTTT. This sequence encodes CASSSGGAEWGEAFF. Looking up the rest from reference TRBV28 and TRBJ1-1 gives the full variable domain: DVKVTQSSRYLVKRTGEKVFLECVQDMDHENMFWYRQDPGLGLRLIYFSYDVKMKEKGDIPEGYSVSREKKERFSLILESASTNQTSMYLCASSSGGAEWGEAFFGQGTRLTVV.

This rearrangement joins TRBV6-1 to TRBJ1-5; 11 bases map to TRBD1. The junction had 5 bases not matched to a gene; V was cut back by 5 bases and J by 5 bases. Germline CDR1 is MNHNS and CDR2 is SASEGT. This CDR3 has 15 residues. Here the CDR3 DNA reads TGTGCCAGCAGTTGGACAGGGGGCATCGATCAGCCCCAGCATTTT. This gives the protein CASSWTGGIDQPQHF.

DNA for the CDR3: TGTGCCAGCAGTTCGACAGGGTCAAACACCGGGGAGCTGTTTTTT. As protein: CASSSTGSNTGELFF. The chain recombines TRBV6-6 with TRBJ2-2; TRBD1 agrees at 7 bases. Germline V gene data show CDR1 as MNHNY and CDR2 as SVGAGI (reference sequence). The V segment lost 4 bases and the J segment 2 bases; nucleotides outside the gene matches: 4. The CDR3 extends over 15 amino acids.

This clone was recorded a few times. V usage is TRBV9 and J usage is TRBJ2-1, with TRBD2 matching over 10 bases. Germline assignment: CDR1 SGDLS and CDR2 YYNGEE. With 3 bases clipped from V and 0 bases from J, the junction kept 9 bases outside the gene matches. This CDR3 contains 18 residues. CDR3 protein: CASSAAASGGSSYNEQFF. The CDR3 coding sequence is TGTGCCAGCAGCGCCGCCGCTAGCGGGGGAAGCTCCTACAATGAGCAGTTCTTC.

This clone was detected only once. In the same sample, other DNA sequences code for this CDR3. This chain links TRBV30 with TRBJ1-2, with unresolved D. The CDR3 covers 12 residues. Trimming took off 3 bases at V and 1 base at J, with 6 bases between the two ends. In germline, CDR1 is GTSNPN, CDR2 SVGIG (reference sequence). The CDR3 nucleotides read TGTGCCTGGAGCCGGGGTAACTATGGCTACACCTTC. Translated, it gives CAWSRGNYGYTF.

V gene TRBV10-2 combines with J gene TRBJ1-6; D may be TRBD1 (5 bases). The V and J ends lost 10 bases and 4 bases respectively, with 14 bases between them. Germline V CDR1 and CDR2: WSHSY, SAAADI. The CDR3 is 14 amino acids. CDR3 in amino acids: CATDDSSYNSPLHF. DNA of the CDR3: TGCGCCACCGATGACAGTAGTTATAATTCACCCCTCCACTTT.

The chain uses TRBV27 and TRBJ2-3; D is undetermined. Germline V gene lookup returns CDR1 MNHEY and CDR2 SMNVEV (reference sequence). The CDR3 extends over 14 amino acids. Trimming left V 3 bases short and J 6 bases short, with 13 bases between. The CDR3 nucleotides are TGTGCCAGCAGTTTGGAGAGGCCCGCGGATACGCAGTATTTT. The encoded protein is CASSLERPADTQYF.

The chain employs TRBV28 and TRBJ2-7; perhaps TRBD1 as D (5 bases). CDR3 size: 14 residues. The germline V and J ends were trimmed by 5 bases and 9 bases, with 20 bases remaining between them. The V gene's germline CDR1 is MDHEN and CDR2 SYDVKM. This CDR3 is CASSPPDRQFGQYF. The CDR3 region has the DNA TGTGCCAGCAGTCCGCCCGATCGACAGTTTGGGCAGTACTTC. The full variable domain, in which reference TRBV28 and TRBJ2-7 provide the parts outside the CDR3, is DVKVTQSSRYLVKRTGEKVFLECVQDMDHENMFWYRQDPGLGLRLIYFSYDVKMKEKGDIPEGYSVSREKKERFSLILESASTNQTSMYLCASSPPDRQFGQYFGPGTRLTVT.

The chain couples TRBV6-1 to TRBJ1-2; D possibly corresponds to TRBD1 (6 bases). The germline V gene has CDR1 MNHNS and CDR2 SASEGT. The CDR3 extends over 15 amino acids. The germline V and J ends were trimmed by 2 bases and 3 bases, with 13 bases remaining between them. CDR3 DNA sequence: TGTGCCAGCAGTGAAAACGCAGGGGATTACTATGGCTACACCTTC. This codes for CASSENAGDYYGYTF.

The chain combines TRBV6-6 with TRBJ1-4, with D perhaps matching TRBD1 (6 bases). CDR3 length: 15 residues. Between the trimmed V and J ends, which lost 6 bases and 4 bases, there was a span of 15 bases. The V gene's germline CDR1 is MNHNY and CDR2 SVGAGI (reference sequence). CDR3 sequence: CASRDSQRNNEKLFF. CDR3 sequence (DNA): TGTGCCAGCAGGGACAGCCAGCGAAATAATGAAAAACTGTTTTTT.

CDR3 in amino acids: CASSDGQGVEKLFF. The CDR3 coding sequence is TGTGCCAGCAGCGACGGACAGGGGGTTGAAAAACTGTTTTTT. The J gene is TRBJ1-4, the V gene TRBV4-2; 10 bases agree with TRBD1. J gave up 7 bases and V 5 bases, and 4 bases lay outside the gene matches. Germline V gene lookup returns CDR1 LGHNA and CDR2 YNFKEQ. The CDR3 is 14 residues long.